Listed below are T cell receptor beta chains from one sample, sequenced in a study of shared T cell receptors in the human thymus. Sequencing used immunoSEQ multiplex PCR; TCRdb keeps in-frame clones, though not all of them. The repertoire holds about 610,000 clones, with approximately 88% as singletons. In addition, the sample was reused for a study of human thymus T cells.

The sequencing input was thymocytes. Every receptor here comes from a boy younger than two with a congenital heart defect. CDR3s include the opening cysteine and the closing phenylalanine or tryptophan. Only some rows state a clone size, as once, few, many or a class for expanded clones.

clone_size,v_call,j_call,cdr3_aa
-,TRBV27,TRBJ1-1,CASSPSMDRDTEAFF
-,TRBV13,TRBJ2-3,CASSSSLAGGPPTTDTQYF
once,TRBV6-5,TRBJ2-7,CASSYRRLKRGYEQYF
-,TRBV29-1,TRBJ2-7,CSAAGLAAPYEQYF
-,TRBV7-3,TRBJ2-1,CASSLGEAGVIPYNEQFF
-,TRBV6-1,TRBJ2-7,CASTVTSGRDYEQYF
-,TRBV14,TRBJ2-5,CASSQSGGSRGETQYF
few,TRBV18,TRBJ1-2,CASSPAQPNYGYTF
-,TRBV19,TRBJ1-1,CASSIQTGNTEAFF
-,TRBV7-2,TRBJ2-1,CASSPRRREQFF
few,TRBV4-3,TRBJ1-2,CASSRRQGASPFYGYTF
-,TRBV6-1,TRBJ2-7,CASNRLAGAYEQYF
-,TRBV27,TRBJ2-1,CASRIGPLNEQFF
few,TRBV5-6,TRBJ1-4,CASSLASGIDEKLFF
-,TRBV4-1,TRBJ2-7,CASSQDRGSSYEQYF
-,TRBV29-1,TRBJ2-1,CSAPQGTYNEQFF
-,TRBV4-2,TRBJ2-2,CASKQAGGDTGELFF
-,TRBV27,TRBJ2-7,CASAGRGHLEQYF
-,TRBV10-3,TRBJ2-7,CAISDGSYEQYF
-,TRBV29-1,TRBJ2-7,CSVEAEASYEQYF
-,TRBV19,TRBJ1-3,CASSKEDRGPGNTIYF
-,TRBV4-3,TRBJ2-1,CASSQDSGRFDEQFF